These 9 T cell receptor beta chains came from one sample sequenced in a study of response to subunit inactivated influenza vaccine. TCRdb processed the RT-PCR reads anew with MiXCR; each CDR3 protein has one entry. The sample shows roughly 700,000 distinct CDR3 sequences, around 14% of them seen only once. The sample consisted of PBMCs from blood, taken 14 to 15 days before vaccination. These receptors all come from a man between 50 and 59 years old who received an inactivated influenza vaccine.

Many counts were recorded for this clonotype. The rearrangement uses TRBV5-1 and TRBJ2-1, with 9 bases fitting TRBD1. The CDR3 length is 15 residues. Germline loops: CDR1 SGHRS, CDR2 YFSETQ. With V trimmed by 6 bases and J by 8 bases, 12 bases remained unmatched. In nucleotides, the CDR3 is TGCGCCAGCACCCTGGGACAGGGCGGATTGCATGAGCAGTTCTTC. Its translation: CASTLGQGGLHEQFF.

This clonotype was counted between two and nine times. This chain connects TRBV18 to TRBJ1-1; TRBD1 matches 8 bases. The CDR3 loop spans 16 amino acids. From germline, CDR1 is KGHSH and CDR2 LQKENI. V lost 1 base, J lost 5 bases, and 9 bases stayed unmatched. Written as DNA, the CDR3 is TGTGCCAGCTCACCACTCACAGGGGGAAGGAAAACTGAAGCTTTCTTT. Translating it yields CASSPLTGGRKTEAFF. The complete variable domain, with remaining parts taken from reference TRBV18 and TRBJ1-1, reads NAGVMQNPRHLVRRRGQEARLRCSPMKGHSHVYWYRQLPEEGLKFMVYLQKENIIDESGMPKERFSAEFPKEGPSILRIQQVVRGDSAAYFCASSPLTGGRKTEAFFGQGTRLTVV.

The rearrangement links TRBV6-1 to TRBJ2-5, with TRBD1 matching 10 bases. V was pared by 5 bases and J by 3 bases, with 6 bases of the junction left unmatched. The CDR3 sequence is 15 residues long. Germline assignment: CDR1 MNHNS and CDR2 SASEGT. CDR3 sequence (DNA): TGTGCCAGCAGTCAAGACAGGGGGCGAAAAGAGACCCAGTACTTC. This gives the protein CASSQDRGRKETQYF.

This clonotype was observed a handful of times. The genes are TRBV6-9 and TRBJ1-6; possible D gene TRBD1, 5 bases. Germline values: CDR1 MNHGY, CDR2 SVAAGI. V lost 6 bases, J lost 7 bases, and 25 bases lay in between. CDR3 length equals 18 residues. CDR3 sequence reads: CASSLTPGLRGTNSPLHF. Written as DNA, the CDR3 is TGTGCCAGCAGCTTGACTCCAGGGCTCCGGGGAACAAATTCACCCCTCCACTTT.

V and J are TRBV27 and TRBJ2-3, with a weak D call TRBD2 (6 bases). CDR3 length: 16 residues. CDR1 is MNHEY, CDR2 SMNVEV, per germline (reference sequence). The V gene lost 2 bases and the J gene lost 3 bases, with 15 bases spanning the gap. CDR3 DNA: TGTGCCAGCAGTTTAGTGTCGACAGCGGGTACAGATACGCAGTATTTT. Translating it yields CASSLVSTAGTDTQYF.

This chain uses TRBV4-2 with TRBJ1-5; D remains ambiguous. The CDR3 extends over 15 amino acids. With 0 bases removed from V and 4 bases from J, the gap between germline ends came to 10 bases. Germline values: CDR1 LGHNA, CDR2 YNFKEQ. CDR3: CASSQERLENQPQHF. Here the CDR3 DNA reads TGTGCCAGCAGCCAAGAACGGTTGGAAAATCAGCCCCAGCATTTT.

This chain joins TRBV7-9 and TRBJ2-5, with 9 bases fitting TRBD1. The V and J ends lost 3 bases and 13 bases, in that order; junction bases with no gene match: 9. CDR1 and CDR2 from the germline V gene are SEHNR and FQNEAQ (reference sequence). The CDR3 runs to 13 residues. CDR3 sequence: CASSLEGTGRLYF. The CDR3 DNA reads as TGTGCCAGCAGCTTGGAAGGGACAGGGCGTCTGTACTTC.

There are a few counts of this clonotype. The V and J genes are TRBV6-5 and TRBJ1-3; 8 nucleotides line up with TRBD1. This CDR3 comprises 17 residues. With V trimmed by 3 bases and J by 0 bases, 7 bases remained unmatched. CDR1 MNHEY and CDR2 SVGAGI come from the germline V gene. CDR3 in DNA: TGTGCCAGCAGTTATCTTGGACAGGGACGCTCTGGAAACACCATATATTTT. This gives the protein CASSYLGQGRSGNTIYF.

The chain couples TRBV4-1 to TRBJ1-1; possibly TRBD1 for D (6 bases). Between the trimmed V and J ends, which lost 0 bases and 5 bases, there was a span of 19 bases. CDR3 length equals 17 residues. Germline V gene sequence: CDR1 MGHRA, CDR2 YSYEKL. CDR3 nucleotides: TGCGCCAGCAGCCAAGAGATTGAGGGCGTAGGGGGAACTGAAGCTTTCTTT. Translating it yields CASSQEIEGVGGTEAFF.